Listed below are T cell receptor beta chains from one sample, sequenced in a study of vaccination and CD4 T cells after COVID-19. MiXCR was run by TCRdb on the PCR reads, yielding one entry per CDR3 protein. The table includes more than 20,000 distinct CDR3 sequences, about half detected once. No antigens are known for them. The material was CD4+ T cells from blood, cultured in vitro, obtained about 7 months after SARS-CoV-2 vaccination. These receptors were taken from a human donor who had recovered from COVID-19. The CDR3 runs from the conserved cysteine through the conserved F or W. A D gene is named only where the DNA matches it firmly. Expanded clones get a size class; other rows say once, few or many, or leave the size out.

J: TRBJ1-2
size: .
V: TRBV18
D: .
CDR3: CASSRTRDINYGYTF
DNA: TGTGCCAGCTCACGCACCCGGGACATAAACTATGGCTACACCTTC

J: TRBJ2-7
size: .
V: TRBV4-2
D: .
CDR3: CASSQVGDTVEQYF
DNA: TGTGCCAGCAGCCAAGTAGGGGACACAGTAGAGCAGTACTTC

J: TRBJ2-7
size: once
V: TRBV20-1
D: TRBD1
CDR3: CSARASHRTGSMYEQYF
DNA: TGCAGTGCTAGAGCCTCACATCGGACAGGGTCGATGTACGAGCAGTACTTC

J: TRBJ2-2
size: .
V: TRBV20-1
D: .
CDR3: CSASAAVGARNTGELFF
DNA: TGCAGTGCTAGTGCAGCCGTCGGGGCGAGGAACACCGGGGAGCTGTTTTTT

J: TRBJ1-2
size: .
V: TRBV25-1
D: .
CDR3: CASSESGRDSYGYTF
DNA: TGTGCCAGCAGTGAATCTGGCAGGGATTCCTATGGCTACACCTTC

J: TRBJ1-2
size: .
V: TRBV20-1
D: TRBD1
CDR3: CSALKQGAEGYTF
DNA: TGCAGTGCTTTAAAACAGGGGGCGGAAGGCTACACCTTC

J: TRBJ1-2
size: .
V: TRBV10-3
D: .
CDR3: CAISGGAALNYGYTF
DNA: TGTGCCATCAGTGGAGGGGCAGCTCTTAACTATGGCTACACCTTC

J: TRBJ1-1
size: .
V: TRBV20-1
D: TRBD1
CDR3: CSASRDRNTEAFF
DNA: TGCAGTGCTAGCCGGGACAGGAACACTGAAGCTTTCTTT

J: TRBJ1-2
size: few
V: TRBV27
D: .
CDR3: CASSPSGGGYGYTF
DNA: TGTGCCAGCAGTCCCTCGGGGGGGGGCTATGGCTACACCTTC

J: TRBJ2-3
size: .
V: TRBV6-1
D: .
CDR3: CASSRPGEADTQYF
DNA: TGTGCCAGCAGCAGACCGGGGGAGGCAGATACGCAGTATTTT

J: TRBJ1-2
size: few
V: TRBV24-1
D: .
CDR3: CATTPNTTVHYGYTF
DNA: TGTGCCACAACCCCCAACACGACAGTGCACTATGGCTACACCTTC

J: TRBJ2-7
size: few
V: TRBV30
D: .
CDR3: CASQSGGYEQYF
DNA: TGTGCATCCCAATCGGGCGGCTACGAGCAGTACTTC

J: TRBJ2-7
size: .
V: TRBV20-1
D: .
CDR3: CSARGDFSYEQYF
DNA: TGCAGTGCTAGAGGAGACTTCTCCTACGAGCAGTACTTC

J: TRBJ1-1
size: .
V: TRBV7-3
D: .
CDR3: CASSPVAGSTEAFF
DNA: TGTGCCAGCAGCCCCGTCGCTGGGAGCACTGAAGCTTTCTTT

J: TRBJ2-7
size: .
V: TRBV19
D: .
CDR3: CASSIGPRASYEQYF
DNA: TGTGCCAGTAGTATAGGGCCCAGAGCCTCCTACGAGCAGTACTTC

J: TRBJ2-5
size: large
V: TRBV7-2
D: .
CDR3: CASSLSALGRTQYF
DNA: TGTGCCAGCAGCTTATCAGCCCTGGGTCGGACCCAGTACTTC

J: TRBJ2-5
size: .
V: TRBV12-3/TRBV12-4
D: .
CDR3: CASNTGLGATQYF
DNA: TGTGCCAGCAATACGGGACTTGGCGCGACCCAGTACTTC

J: TRBJ2-1
size: few
V: TRBV6-1
D: TRBD2
CDR3: CASKSIAGQGGQFF
DNA: TGTGCCAGCAAGAGCATAGCGGGGCAGGGTGGGCAGTTCTTC

J: TRBJ2-3
size: .
V: TRBV7-6
D: .
CDR3: CASSLMTSDQDTQYF
DNA: TGTGCCAGCAGCTTAATGACTAGTGATCAAGATACGCAGTATTTT

J: TRBJ1-5
size: few
V: TRBV6-1
D: .
CDR3: CASSEGTSYQPQHF
DNA: TGTGCCAGCAGTGAAGGGACAAGTTATCAGCCCCAGCATTTT

J: TRBJ1-2
size: hyperexpanded
V: TRBV6-5
D: TRBD1
CDR3: CASNYRGQGGYTF
DNA: TGTGCCAGCAATTACAGGGGGCAAGGGGGCTACACCTTC

J: TRBJ2-7
size: once
V: TRBV7-9
D: .
CDR3: CASSLYGVRVLGEQYF
DNA: TGTGCCAGCAGCTTGTACGGGGTGAGGGTATTAGGCGAGCAGTACTTC

J: TRBJ2-5
size: few
V: TRBV5-8
D: TRBD2
CDR3: CASSSGTSGIETQYF
DNA: TGTGCCAGCAGCTCTGGGACTAGCGGGATTGAGACCCAGTACTTC

J: TRBJ1-1
size: few
V: TRBV6-1
D: TRBD1
CDR3: CASISGGTGNTEAFF
DNA: TGTGCCAGCATTTCAGGGGGGACAGGGAACACTGAAGCTTTCTTT

J: TRBJ2-2
size: once
V: TRBV4-2
D: .
CDR3: CASSQDLEYTGELFF
DNA: TGTGCCAGCAGCCAAGATCTAGAGTACACCGGGGAGCTGTTTTTT

J: TRBJ2-7
size: medium-sized
V: TRBV10-3
D: .
CDR3: CAISGTGSAYEQYF
DNA: TGTGCCATCAGTGGAACAGGGAGTGCGTACGAGCAGTACTTC

J: TRBJ1-2
size: few
V: TRBV20-1
D: .
CDR3: CSAITPNSRGYGYTF
DNA: TGCAGTGCCATAACCCCTAACAGCCGGGGGTATGGCTACACCTTC

J: TRBJ1-2
size: .
V: TRBV20-1
D: TRBD1
CDR3: CSAPRDRDYGYTF
DNA: TGCAGTGCTCCCCGGGACAGGGATTATGGCTACACCTTC

J: TRBJ1-2
size: .
V: TRBV18
D: .
CDR3: CASSPPGWVPYGYTF
DNA: TGTGCCAGCTCACCACCGGGGTGGGTCCCATATGGCTACACCTTC

J: TRBJ2-5
size: few
V: TRBV6-1
D: TRBD1
CDR3: CASSADRSRQETQYF
DNA: TGTGCCAGCAGTGCGGACAGGTCACGCCAAGAGACCCAGTACTTC

J: TRBJ2-7
size: .
V: TRBV4-1
D: .
CDR3: CASSQDTYEQYF
DNA: TGCGCCAGCAGCCAAGATACATACGAGCAGTACTTC

J: TRBJ2-7
size: .
V: TRBV6-1
D: .
CDR3: CASSPRGQARGYEQYF
DNA: TGTGCCAGCAGTCCCCGTGGGCAGGCTAGGGGGTACGAGCAGTACTTC

J: TRBJ1-5
size: .
V: TRBV20-1
D: TRBD1
CDR3: CSATGRERDRPNQPQHF
DNA: TGCAGTGCCACCGGACGCGAGAGGGACAGGCCCAATCAGCCCCAGCATTTT

J: TRBJ2-1
size: .
V: TRBV25-1
D: .
CDR3: CASSESGGAGDEQFF
DNA: TGTGCCAGCAGTGAATCTGGGGGGGCGGGTGATGAGCAGTTCTTC

J: TRBJ2-1
size: .
V: TRBV20-1
D: .
CDR3: CSARDPLALLPNEQFF
DNA: TGCAGTGCTAGAGATCCCCTAGCCCTACTACCGAATGAGCAGTTCTTC

J: TRBJ1-2
size: .
V: TRBV7-9
D: .
CDR3: CASSSGSLYGYTF
DNA: TGTGCCAGCAGCTCCGGGAGCCTTTATGGCTACACCTTC

J: TRBJ1-6
size: .
V: TRBV20-1
D: TRBD1
CDR3: CSARDRTTGGRSPLHF
DNA: TGCAGTGCTAGAGATCGGACTACAGGGGGCAGATCACCCCTCCACTTT

J: TRBJ2-5
size: .
V: TRBV20-1
D: .
CDR3: CSAILGRETQYF
DNA: TGCAGTGCAATACTAGGCCGGGAGACCCAGTACTTC